This TCR beta chain appears in the sequencing data of a study of shared clonotypes between healthy human individuals. General study findings and limits: Rarefaction showed that sequencing of sorted subsets was incomplete (despite large depth).

About this clone itself: No antigen is known for it.

The table came from immunoSEQ multiplex PCR; TCRdb's copy has only in-frame clones and leaves some out. The sample lists about 2.4 million clones, around nine tenths occurring once. Trimming took 2 bases from V and 2 from J; bases not matched to a gene: 4. The CDR3 spans 15 residues. Germline loops: CDR1 MGHRA, CDR2 YSYEKL. This receptor was obtained from a man between 18 and 35 years old in good health. The chain uses TRBV4-1 and TRBJ2-5; TRBD1 agrees at 8 bases. The sequencing input was naive CD4+ T cells sorted from blood. Subset noted: CD45RA+ positively selected. This chain's CDR3 is CASSQPDRAQETQYF. The CDR3 DNA reads TGCGCCAGCAGCCAACCGGACAGGGCGCAAGAGACCCAGTACTTC.